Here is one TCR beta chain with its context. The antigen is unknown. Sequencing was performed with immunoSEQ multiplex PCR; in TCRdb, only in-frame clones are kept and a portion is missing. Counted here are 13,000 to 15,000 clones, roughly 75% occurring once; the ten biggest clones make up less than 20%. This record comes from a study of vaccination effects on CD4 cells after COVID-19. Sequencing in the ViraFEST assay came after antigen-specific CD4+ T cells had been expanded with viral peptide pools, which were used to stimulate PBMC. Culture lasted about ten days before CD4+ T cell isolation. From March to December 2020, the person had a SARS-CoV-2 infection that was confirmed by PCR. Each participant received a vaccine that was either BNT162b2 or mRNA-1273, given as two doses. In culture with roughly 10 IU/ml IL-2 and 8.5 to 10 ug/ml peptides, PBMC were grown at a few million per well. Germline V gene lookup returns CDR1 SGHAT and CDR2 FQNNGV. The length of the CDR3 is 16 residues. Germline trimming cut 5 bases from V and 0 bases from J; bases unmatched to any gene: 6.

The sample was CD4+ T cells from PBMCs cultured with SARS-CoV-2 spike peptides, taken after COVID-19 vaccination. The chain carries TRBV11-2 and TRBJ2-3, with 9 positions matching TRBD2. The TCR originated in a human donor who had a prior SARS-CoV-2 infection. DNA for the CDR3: TGTGCCAGCAGCCAGGGACTAGCAGCTAGCACAGATACGCAGTATTTT. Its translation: CASSQGLAASTDTQYF. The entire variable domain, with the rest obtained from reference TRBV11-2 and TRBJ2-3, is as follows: EAGVAQSPRYKIIEKRQSVAFWCNPISGHATLYWYQQILGQGPKLLIQFQNNGVVDDSQLPKDRFSAERLKGVDSTLKIQPAKLEDSAVYLCASSQGLAASTDTQYFGPGTRLTVL.